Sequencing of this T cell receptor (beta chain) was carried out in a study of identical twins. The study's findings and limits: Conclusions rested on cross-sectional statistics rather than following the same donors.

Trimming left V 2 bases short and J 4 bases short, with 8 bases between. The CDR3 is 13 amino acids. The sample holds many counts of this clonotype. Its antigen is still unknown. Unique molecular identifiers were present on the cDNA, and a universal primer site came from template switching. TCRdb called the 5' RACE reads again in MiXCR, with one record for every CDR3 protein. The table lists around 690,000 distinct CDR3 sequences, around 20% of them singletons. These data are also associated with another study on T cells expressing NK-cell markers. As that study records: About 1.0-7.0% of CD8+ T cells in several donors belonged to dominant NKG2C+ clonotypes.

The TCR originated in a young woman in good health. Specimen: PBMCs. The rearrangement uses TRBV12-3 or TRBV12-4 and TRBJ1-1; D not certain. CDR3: CASSLRVGTEAFF. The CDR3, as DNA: TGTGCCAGCAGTTTAAGGGTGGGCACTGAAGCTTTCTTT.